The TCR beta chain under discussion was sequenced for a study of vaccination and CD4 T cells after COVID-19 (dated by TCRdb to the early 2020s). About the full investigation: Convalescent patients had a positive SARS-CoV-2 result on nasal swab PCR, and of these patients, some 10 had mild disease and one had severe disease. Each participant got two doses of either the Pfizer-BioNTech BNT162b2 vaccine (n=8) or the Moderna mRNA-1273 vaccine (n=2). As controls, cultures received a CEFX viral epitope pool (the positive control), an HIV-1 Nef peptide pool (the negative control), or no peptide at all. The convalescent cohort included six males and four females, with two Hispanic individuals, seven Caucasians, two Asians and one multiracial person. Post-COVID blood samples were collected from convalescent patients a median of approximately 100 days after diagnosis, with a range of about 30 to 161 days. Culture stimuli were overlapping spike peptide pools from SARS-CoV-2 and from the common cold coronaviruses HCoV-NL63, HCoV-OC43 and HCoV-229E. The spike-specific CD4+ TCR repertoire was compared before and after mRNA vaccination in approximately ten COVID-19 convalescent patients and a few infection-naive healthy vaccine recipients. Post-vaccine blood samples were collected a median of around 2.5 months after the second vaccine dose, ranging from about 12 to 250 days.

The method behind the library was PCR. DNA from cultured CD4+ T cells underwent TCR sequencing with the Oncomine TCR Beta short-read assay at the Johns Hopkins FTIC core. The QIAamp micro DNA kit was used to extract genomic DNA from the cultured CD4+ T cells. Oncomine TCR Beta libraries made from cultured CD4+ T cells were pooled using unique dual indexes and sequenced on an Illumina iSeq 100. The authors' pipeline ran thus. Non-productive sequences were filtered out, and CDR3s that did not start with C, did not end with F or W, or were shorter than 7 amino acids were discarded. The MANAFEST web application identified antigen-specific clonotypes by comparing peptide-stimulated wells against reference wells and other culture wells. An FDR below 0.05, an odds ratio above 5, and a productive frequency above 0.1% in at least two of three replicate wells were required for clones to be considered positive. Clonotypes that were significantly expanded in both SARS-CoV-2 spike wells and at least one common cold coronavirus spike condition were defined as cross-reactive. Similarity between CDR3 sequences was evaluated in R version 3.6.1 using Levenshtein distances (stringdist) and unrooted phylogenetic trees (ape). Starting from the raw public reads, TCRdb applied fastp trimming at Q25, assembled clones with MiXCR and retained in-frame beta chains. Every entry covers one CDR3 protein and lists the most common genes and DNA from its rows. The V and J calls were not made by the authors but by TCRdb's processing. This sample comprises 15,000 to 20,000 distinct CDR3 sequences, under 80% of them detected only once. The ten largest make up around 8% of the sample.

The sample's treatment or condition, from its label and the paper: roughly nine-day PBMC culture with coronavirus spike peptide pools or control peptides (ViraFEST assay). The study used the ViraFEST assay, which expanded antigen-specific T cells with peptide pools and then identified expanded clonotypes by TCR sequencing. The convalescent patients' positive SARS-CoV-2 PCR tests fell between March and December 2020, which was before the Alpha, Beta and Delta variants emerged in the United States. Roughly 2 million PBMCs per well were cultured in IMDM with approximately 5% human AB serum and approximately 10 IU/ml IL-2, plus 10 ug/ml peptide pools. On days 3 and 7, half of the culture medium was replaced with fresh IL-2-containing medium. After 10 days of culture, CD4+ T cells were isolated by negative selection with the EasySep CD4+ T cell isolation kit. Ficoll-Paque Plus gradient centrifugation was used to isolate PBMCs from whole blood, and the isolated PBMCs were then either used fresh or cryopreserved at -140C. Culture conditions were generally each tested in triplicate wells.

The cysteine opens and the phenylalanine closes a CDR3 of 14 amino acids. Only CDR3 DNA remains: 42 bases, in frame from the first base. CDR1 and CDR2 (SQVTM, ANQGSEA) derive from the germline V gene. The germline ends are 13 bases apart after V is trimmed by 0 bases and J by 5 bases. Overall study results and their limits: In convalescent patients, a median 86.3% of post-vaccine SARS-CoV-2-reactive clones were detected only after vaccination, suggesting vaccine-specific priming. In convalescent patients, nearly all vaccine-specific clones (304 of 307) were found to be mono-reactive for SARS-CoV-2 spike rather than cross-reactive with common cold coronaviruses. The study included relatively few convalescent patients and did not analyze early timepoints after natural infection. The median number of SARS-CoV-2-reactive clonotypes rose from 21 after infection to a few dozen after vaccination, but the change was not significant.

As to this clonotype: Its antigen is not yet known. Per-base quality was not reported, and no clone a single base away is much larger than it.

The V and J genes are TRBV29-1 and TRBJ1-2, and perhaps TRBD1 as D gene, on 6 matching bases. The material sequenced was CD4+ T cells from blood, cultured in vitro. The source is a human donor who had recovered from COVID-19. The DNA sequence is as follows: TGCAGCGTTGAAGATTGGGGGGCGCGGTATGGCTACACCTTC. It codes for CSVEDWGARYGYTF.